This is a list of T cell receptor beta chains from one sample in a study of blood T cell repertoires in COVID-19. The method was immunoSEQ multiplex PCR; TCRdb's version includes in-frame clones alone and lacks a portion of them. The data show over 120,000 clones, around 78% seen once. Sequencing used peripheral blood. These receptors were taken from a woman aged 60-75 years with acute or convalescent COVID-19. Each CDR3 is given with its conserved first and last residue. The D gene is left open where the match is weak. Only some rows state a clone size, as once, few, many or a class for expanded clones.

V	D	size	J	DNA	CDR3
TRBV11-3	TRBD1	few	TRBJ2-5	TGTGCCAGCAGCACGAGGACAGGGATGGGGGAGACCCAGTACTTC	CASSTRTGMGETQYF
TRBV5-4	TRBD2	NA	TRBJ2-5	TGTGCCAGCGGAGGCGGGAGTAGTCCGGGGTTGGAGACCCAGTACTTC	CASGGGSSPGLETQYF
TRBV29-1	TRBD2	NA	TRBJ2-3	TGCAGCGTTGAAGGCCGACTAGCGGGAGAAGGTGATACGCAGTATTTT	CSVEGRLAGEGDTQYF
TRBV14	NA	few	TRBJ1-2	TGTGCCAGCAGCCAAACAGGGATAGGCGAGAATGGCTACACCTTC	CASSQTGIGENGYTF
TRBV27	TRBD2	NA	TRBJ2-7	TGTGCCAGCACCACCGGGGCTAGCGGGAGGTACGAGCAGTACTTC	CASTTGASGRYEQYF
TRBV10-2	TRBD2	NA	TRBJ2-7	TGCGCCAGTGGGAGCGGGAGAGGCTACGAGCAGTACTTC	CASGSGRGYEQYF
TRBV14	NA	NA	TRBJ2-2	TGTGCCAGCAGCCACATCAACACCGGGGAGCTGTTTTTT	CASSHINTGELFF
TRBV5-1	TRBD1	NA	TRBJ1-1	TGCGCCAGCAGCTACGGGACAGGTTTCTCCACTGAAGCTTTCTTT	CASSYGTGFSTEAFF
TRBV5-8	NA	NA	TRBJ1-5	TGTGCCAGCAGCACTCACGATAGCAATCAGCCCCAGCATTTT	CASSTHDSNQPQHF
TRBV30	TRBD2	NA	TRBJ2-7	TGTGCCCAGACGGGACTAGCGGGACACGAGCAGTACTTC	CAQTGLAGHEQYF
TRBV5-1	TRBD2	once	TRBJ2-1	TGCGCCAGCAGCTTGGTACTAGCGGCGAAGGGTAATGAGCAGTTCTTC	CASSLVLAAKGNEQFF
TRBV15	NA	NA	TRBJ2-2	TGTGCCACCAGCAGAGACCGGGCCGGGGAGCTGTTTTTT	CATSRDRAGELFF
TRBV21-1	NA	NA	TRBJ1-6	TGTGCCAGCCCAACAGGGTTTGATTCACCCCTCCACTTT	CASPTGFDSPLHF
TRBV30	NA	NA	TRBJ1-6	TGTGCCTGGAGTGCCACAGGTGGGATTTCACCCCTCCACTTT	CAWSATGGISPLHF
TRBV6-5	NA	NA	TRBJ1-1	TGTGCCAGCCCACCCGATGGGAGATTGAACACTGAAGCTTTCTTT	CASPPDGRLNTEAFF
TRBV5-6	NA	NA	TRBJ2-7	TGTGCCAGCAGCTTGAGAGTCGGAGCAGTCTACGAGCAGTACTTC	CASSLRVGAVYEQYF
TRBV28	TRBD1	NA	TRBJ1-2	TGTGCCAGCAGCCGGACAGGGGGCGCCGGCTACACCTTC	CASSRTGGAGYTF
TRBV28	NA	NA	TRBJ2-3	TGTGCCAGCAGTCTCGCTGGCGGGGTTAGGGCAGATACGCAGTATTTT	CASSLAGGVRADTQYF
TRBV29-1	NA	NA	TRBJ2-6	TGCAGCGTTGAAAGGAGGGGACGCTCTGGGGCCAACGTCCTGACTTTC	CSVERRGRSGANVLTF
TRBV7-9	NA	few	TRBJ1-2	TGTGCCAGCAGCTTAGACAGAGACTATGGCTACACCTTC	CASSLDRDYGYTF
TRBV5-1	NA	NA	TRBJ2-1	TGCGCCAGCAGCCCCCAGGTTCCGTGGGATGAGCAGTTCTTC	CASSPQVPWDEQFF
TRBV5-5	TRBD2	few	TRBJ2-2	TGTGCCAGCAGCGGGACTAGCGGGAGGGCCGTTGAAACCGGGGAGCTGTTTTTT	CASSGTSGRAVETGELFF
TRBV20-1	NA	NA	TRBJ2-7	TGCAGTGTTCAGACCTACGAGCAGTACTTC	CSVQTYEQYF
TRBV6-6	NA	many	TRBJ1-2	TGTGCCAGCAGTTATGGCAGGATCTATGGCTACACCTTC	CASSYGRIYGYTF
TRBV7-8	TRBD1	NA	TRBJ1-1	TGTGCCAGCAGCACCTTGACAGGGATTGAAGCTTTCTTT	CASSTLTGIEAFF
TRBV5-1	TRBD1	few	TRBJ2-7	TGCGCCAGCAGCTTATGGACAGGGGGCGCGGGTCGGGAGCAGTACTTC	CASSLWTGGAGREQYF
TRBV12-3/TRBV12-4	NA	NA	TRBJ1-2	TGTGCCAGCAGTAAAAGGGACTTCTATGGCTACACCTTC	CASSKRDFYGYTF
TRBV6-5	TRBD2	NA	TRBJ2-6	TGTGCCAGCAGTTACCGGGAGGGTGGGGCCAACGTCCTGACTTTC	CASSYREGGANVLTF
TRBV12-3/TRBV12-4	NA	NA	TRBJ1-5	TGTGCCAGCAGTTTCTTGGGAGCGCCCCAGCATTTT	CASSFLGAPQHF
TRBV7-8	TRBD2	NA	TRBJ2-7	TGTGCCAGCAGCTTTACTAGCGTGTACGAGCAGTACTTC	CASSFTSVYEQYF
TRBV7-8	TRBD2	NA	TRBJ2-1	TGTGCCAGCAGCTTAGCCCTAGCGGTAGGGCCGGGGAATGAGCAGTTCTTC	CASSLALAVGPGNEQFF
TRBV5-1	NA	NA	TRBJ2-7	TGCGCCAGCAGCTTGGGTGTTAACTACGAGCAGTACTTC	CASSLGVNYEQYF
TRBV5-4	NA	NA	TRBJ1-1	TGTGCCAGCAGCATCTCGGAGAAGGCTGAAGCTTTCTTT	CASSISEKAEAFF
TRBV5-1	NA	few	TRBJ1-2	TGCGCCAGCAGGGGCCGGGGGGGCGATGGCTACACCTTC	CASRGRGGDGYTF
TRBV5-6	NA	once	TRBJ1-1	TGTGCCAGCAGCTTGGGGGGGCTGGGGATGAACACTGAAGCTTTCTTT	CASSLGGLGMNTEAFF
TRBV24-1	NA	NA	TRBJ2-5	TGTGCCACCAGTGATTTGGAGAATAGCGGACAAGAGACCCAGTACTTC	CATSDLENSGQETQYF
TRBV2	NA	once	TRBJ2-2	TGTGCCAGCAGTGTGCAGGGCGGTAACACCGGGGAGCTGTTTTTT	CASSVQGGNTGELFF
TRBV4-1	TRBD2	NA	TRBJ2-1	TGCGCCAGCAGCCAAGATCCGGGAGGGCACCACAATGAGCAGTTCTTC	CASSQDPGGHHNEQFF
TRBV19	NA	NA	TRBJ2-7	TGTGCCAGTAGCAGGACAGCTCGCCACACTGGCTACGAGCAGTACTTC	CASSRTARHTGYEQYF
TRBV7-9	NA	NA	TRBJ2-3	TGTGCCAGCAGGCCCTACCCAGATACGCAGTATTTT	CASRPYPDTQYF
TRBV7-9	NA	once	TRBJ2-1	TGTGCCAGCACCCTAGACGTATTCTACAATGAGCAGTTCTTC	CASTLDVFYNEQFF
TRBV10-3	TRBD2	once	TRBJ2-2	TGTGCCATCAGTGACCCCCGGACTAGGGGTTTAGACACCGGGGAGCTGTTTTTT	CAISDPRTRGLDTGELFF
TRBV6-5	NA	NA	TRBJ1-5	TGTGCCAGCAGTCCAACGGTTTATAGCAATCAGCCCCAGCATTTT	CASSPTVYSNQPQHF
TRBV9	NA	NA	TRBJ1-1	TGTGCCAGCAGCGGAAGGGGCCCTGAAGCTTTCTTT	CASSGRGPEAFF
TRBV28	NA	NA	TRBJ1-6	TGTGCCAGCAGTTTTAGACAGTCTAATTCACCCCTCCACTTT	CASSFRQSNSPLHF
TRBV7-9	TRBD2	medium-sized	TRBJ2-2	TGTGCCAGCAGCTTAGCGAGCGGGAGGGCCGGCACCGGGGAGCTGTTTTTT	CASSLASGRAGTGELFF
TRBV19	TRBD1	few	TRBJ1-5	TGTGCCAGTAACCCCGGGACAGGAACTAGCAATCAGCCCCAGCATTTT	CASNPGTGTSNQPQHF
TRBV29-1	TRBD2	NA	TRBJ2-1	TGCAGCGACCGAGCGGGACCATACAATGAGCAGTTCTTC	CSDRAGPYNEQFF
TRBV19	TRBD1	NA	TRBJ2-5	TGTGCCAGTAGTAGGGACAGGGCCCAAGAGACCCAGTACTTC	CASSRDRAQETQYF
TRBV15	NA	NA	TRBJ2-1	TGTGCCACCAGACACCTCGGGAGCATGGGGCTCGATGAGCAGTTCTTC	CATRHLGSMGLDEQFF
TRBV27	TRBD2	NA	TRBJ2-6	TGTGCCAGCAGGATAGGGACTAGCGGGAGTCTTGCTGGGGCCAACGTCCTGACTTTC	CASRIGTSGSLAGANVLTF
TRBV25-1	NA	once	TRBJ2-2	TGTGCCAGCAGTGACGTAGGACTACGTTCCGGGGAGCTGTTTTTT	CASSDVGLRSGELFF
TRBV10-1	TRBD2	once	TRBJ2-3	TGCGCCAGCAGCGATGGGACTAGCTCTAGGACAGATACGCAGTATTTT	CASSDGTSSRTDTQYF
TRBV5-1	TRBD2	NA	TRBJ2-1	TGCGCCAGCAGCTTTTCAGCGGGAGCTAGCAATGAGCAGTTCTTC	CASSFSAGASNEQFF
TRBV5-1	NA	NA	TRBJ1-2	TGCGCCAGCAGCTTGACAGGGCCAGGCGGCTACACCTTC	CASSLTGPGGYTF
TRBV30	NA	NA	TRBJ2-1	TGTGCCTGGAGCTATAGCTCCTACAATGAGCAGTTCTTC	CAWSYSSYNEQFF
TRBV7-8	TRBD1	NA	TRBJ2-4	TGTGCCAGCAGCTTAACGACAGGGGTGAATTCGATCAACATTCAGTACTTC	CASSLTTGVNSINIQYF